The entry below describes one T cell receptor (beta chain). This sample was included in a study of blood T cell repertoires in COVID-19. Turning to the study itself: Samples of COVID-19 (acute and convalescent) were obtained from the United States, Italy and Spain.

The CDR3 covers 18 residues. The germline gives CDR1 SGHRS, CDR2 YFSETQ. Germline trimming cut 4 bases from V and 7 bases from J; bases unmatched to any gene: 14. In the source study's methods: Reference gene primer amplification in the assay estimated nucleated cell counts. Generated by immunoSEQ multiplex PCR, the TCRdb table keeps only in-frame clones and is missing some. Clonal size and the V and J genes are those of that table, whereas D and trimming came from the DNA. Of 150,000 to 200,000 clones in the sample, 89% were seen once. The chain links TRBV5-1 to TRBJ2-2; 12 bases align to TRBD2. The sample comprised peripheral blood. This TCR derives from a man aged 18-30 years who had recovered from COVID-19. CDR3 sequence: CASSPPNLAGGPGGELFF. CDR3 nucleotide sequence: TGCGCCAGCAGCCCCCCGAACCTAGCGGGAGGGCCTGGCGGGGAGCTGTTTTTT.